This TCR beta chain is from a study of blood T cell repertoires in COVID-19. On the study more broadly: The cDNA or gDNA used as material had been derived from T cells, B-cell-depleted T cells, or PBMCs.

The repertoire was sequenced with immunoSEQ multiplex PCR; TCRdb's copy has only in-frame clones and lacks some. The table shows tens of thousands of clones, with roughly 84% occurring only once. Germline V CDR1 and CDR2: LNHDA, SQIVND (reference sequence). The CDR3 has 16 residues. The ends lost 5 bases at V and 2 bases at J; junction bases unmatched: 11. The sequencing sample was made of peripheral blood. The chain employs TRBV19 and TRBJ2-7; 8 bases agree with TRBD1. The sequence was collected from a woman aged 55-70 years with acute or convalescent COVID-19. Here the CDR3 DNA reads TGTGCCAGTAGTCCTCGAGGGGACAGGCGAACCTACGAGCAGTACTTC. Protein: CASSPRGDRRTYEQYF.